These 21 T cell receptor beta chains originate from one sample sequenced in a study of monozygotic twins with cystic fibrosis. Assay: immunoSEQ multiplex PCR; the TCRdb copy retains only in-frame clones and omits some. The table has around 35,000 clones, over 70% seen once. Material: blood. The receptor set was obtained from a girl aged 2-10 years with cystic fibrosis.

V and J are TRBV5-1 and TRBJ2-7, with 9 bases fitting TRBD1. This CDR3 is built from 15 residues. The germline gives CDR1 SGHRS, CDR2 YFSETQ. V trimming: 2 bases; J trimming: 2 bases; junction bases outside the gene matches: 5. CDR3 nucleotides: TGCGCCAGCAGCTTTACGGGACAGGGACCCTACGAGCAGTACTTC. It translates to CASSFTGQGPYEQYF. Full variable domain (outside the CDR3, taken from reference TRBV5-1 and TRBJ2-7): KAGVTQTPRYLIKTRGQQVTLSCSPISGHRSVSWYQQTPGQGLQFLFEYFSETQRNKGNFPGRFSGRQFSNSRSEMNVSTLELGDSALYLCASSFTGQGPYEQYFGPGTRLTVT.

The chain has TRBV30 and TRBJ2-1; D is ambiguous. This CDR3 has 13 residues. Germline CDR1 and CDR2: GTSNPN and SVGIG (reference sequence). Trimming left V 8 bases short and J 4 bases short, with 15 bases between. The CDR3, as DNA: TGTGCCCATCAGGAAGGTCCATACAATGAGCAGTTCTTC. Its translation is CAHQEGPYNEQFF.

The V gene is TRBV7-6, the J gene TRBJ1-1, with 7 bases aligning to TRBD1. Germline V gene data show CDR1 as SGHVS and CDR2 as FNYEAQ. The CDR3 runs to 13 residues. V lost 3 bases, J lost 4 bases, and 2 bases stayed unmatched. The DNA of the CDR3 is TGTGCCAGCAGCTTGACAGGGTCCACTGAAGCTTTCTTT. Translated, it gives CASSLTGSTEAFF.

CDR3 sequence (DNA): TGCAGCCAGACAGTGAAAGAGACCCAGTACTTC. Encoded protein: CSQTVKETQYF. The genes are TRBV20-1 and TRBJ2-5, with D possibly matching TRBD1 (5 bases). Germline values: CDR1 DFQATT, CDR2 SNEGSKA (reference sequence). The CDR3 runs 11 residues.

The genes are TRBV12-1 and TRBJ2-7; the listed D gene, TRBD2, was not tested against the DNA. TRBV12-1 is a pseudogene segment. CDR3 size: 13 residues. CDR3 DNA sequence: TGTGCCAGCAGCGGGTCGACTACCCCTCGGCAGTACTTC. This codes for CASSGSTTPRQYF.

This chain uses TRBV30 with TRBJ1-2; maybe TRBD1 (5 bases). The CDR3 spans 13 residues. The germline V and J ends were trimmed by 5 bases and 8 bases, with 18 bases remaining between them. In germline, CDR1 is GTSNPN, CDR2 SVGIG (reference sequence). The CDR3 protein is CAWSGGGFSGYTF. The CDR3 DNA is TGTGCCTGGTCTGGGGGTGGATTCTCAGGCTACACCTTC.

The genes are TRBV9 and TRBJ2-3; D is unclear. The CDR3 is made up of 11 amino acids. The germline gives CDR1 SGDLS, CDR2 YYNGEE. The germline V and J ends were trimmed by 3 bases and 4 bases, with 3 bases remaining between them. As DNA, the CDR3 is TGTGCCAGCAGCGGGGCAGATACGCAGTATTTT. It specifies CASSGADTQYF.

CDR3 DNA: TGTGCCAGCTCACCGCATAGCGGGGGGGAAAACAATGAGCAGTTCTTC. Its protein product is CASSPHSGGENNEQFF. The V and J genes are TRBV18 and TRBJ2-1; 11 bases map to TRBD2. Unmatched junction bases numbered 6, after V lost 3 bases and J lost 5 bases. Per the germline V gene, CDR1 is KGHSH and CDR2 is LQKENI. This CDR3 contains 16 residues. The variable domain in full, completed from reference TRBV18 and TRBJ2-1, reads NAGVMQNPRHLVRRRGQEARLRCSPMKGHSHVYWYRQLPEEGLKFMVYLQKENIIDESGMPKERFSAEFPKEGPSILRIQQVVRGDSAAYFCASSPHSGGENNEQFFGPGTRLTVL.

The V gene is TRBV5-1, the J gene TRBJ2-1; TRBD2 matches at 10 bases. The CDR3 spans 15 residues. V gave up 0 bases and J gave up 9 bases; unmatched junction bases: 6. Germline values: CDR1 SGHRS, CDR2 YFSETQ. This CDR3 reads CASSLDAAGGREQFF. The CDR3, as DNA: TGCGCCAGCAGCTTGGACGCAGCGGGGGGGCGTGAGCAGTTCTTC.

CDR3 nucleotide sequence: TGCGCCAGCAGCTTACTACAGGGGGTCAGCACTGAAGCTTTCTTT. It specifies CASSLLQGVSTEAFF. V and J are TRBV5-1 and TRBJ1-1; TRBD1 agrees at 8 bases. The CDR3 has 15 residues. V dropped 2 bases and J dropped 4; count of bases not matched to a gene: 7. The germline V gene has CDR1 SGHRS and CDR2 YFSETQ.

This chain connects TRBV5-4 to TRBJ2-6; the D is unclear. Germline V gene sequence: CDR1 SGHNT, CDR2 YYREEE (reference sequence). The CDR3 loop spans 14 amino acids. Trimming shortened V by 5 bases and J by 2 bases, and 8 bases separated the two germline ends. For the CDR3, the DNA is TGTGCCAGCAGGAGTGAGCCTGGGGCCAACGTCCTGACTTTC. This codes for CASRSEPGANVLTF.

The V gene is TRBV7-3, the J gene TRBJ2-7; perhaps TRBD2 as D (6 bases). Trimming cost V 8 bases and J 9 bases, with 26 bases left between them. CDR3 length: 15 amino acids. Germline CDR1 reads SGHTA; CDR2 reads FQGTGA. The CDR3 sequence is CASPPRDATEDGQYF. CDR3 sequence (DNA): TGTGCCAGCCCCCCGCGGGACGCGACGGAAGATGGGCAGTACTTC.

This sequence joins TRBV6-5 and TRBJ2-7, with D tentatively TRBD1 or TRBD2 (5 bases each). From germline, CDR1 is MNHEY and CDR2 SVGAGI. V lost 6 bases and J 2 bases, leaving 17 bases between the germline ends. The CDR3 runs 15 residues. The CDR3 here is CASSEPGGPAYEQYF. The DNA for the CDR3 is TGTGCCAGCAGCGAACCTGGGGGACCCGCCTACGAGCAGTACTTC.

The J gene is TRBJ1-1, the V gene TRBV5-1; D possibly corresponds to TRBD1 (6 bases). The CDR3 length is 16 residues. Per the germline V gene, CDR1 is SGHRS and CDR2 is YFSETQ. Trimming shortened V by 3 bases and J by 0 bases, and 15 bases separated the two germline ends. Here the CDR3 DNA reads TGCGCCAGCAGCTGGAAGGACAGCCCCTTGAACACTGAAGCTTTCTTT. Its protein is CASSWKDSPLNTEAFF.

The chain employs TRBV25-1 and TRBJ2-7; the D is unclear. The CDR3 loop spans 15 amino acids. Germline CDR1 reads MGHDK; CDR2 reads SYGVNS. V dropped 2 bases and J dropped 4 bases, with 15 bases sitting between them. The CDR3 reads CASSETDDQPYEQYF. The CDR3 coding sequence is TGTGCCAGCAGTGAAACCGACGACCAACCATACGAGCAGTACTTC.

The DNA of the CDR3 is TGTGCCAGCAGCTTTACGGGACTAGTGGGAGAGACCCAGTACTTC. It yields the protein CASSFTGLVGETQYF. The chain couples TRBV5-6 to TRBJ2-5; 8 bases match TRBD2. CDR3 length equals 15 residues. CDR1 SGHDT and CDR2 YYEEEE come from the germline V gene. V lost 2 bases and J lost 4; bases outside the gene matches: 7.

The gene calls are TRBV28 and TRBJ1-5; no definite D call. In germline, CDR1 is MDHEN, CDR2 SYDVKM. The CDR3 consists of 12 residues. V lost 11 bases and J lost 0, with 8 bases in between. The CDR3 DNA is TGTGCCGGAAGAAGTAGCAATCAGCCCCAGCATTTT. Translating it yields CAGRSSNQPQHF.

The CDR3 bases are TGCGCCAGCAGCCTAGACGGTGGAACCGGGACATTTAACTACGAGCAGTACTTC. This sequence encodes CASSLDGGTGTFNYEQYF. V gene TRBV4-1 combines with J gene TRBJ2-7; D is perhaps TRBD1 (6 bases). V gave up 4 bases and J gave up 3 bases, with 25 bases separating them. The CDR3 sequence is 18 residues long. CDR1 MGHRA and CDR2 YSYEKL come from the germline V gene.

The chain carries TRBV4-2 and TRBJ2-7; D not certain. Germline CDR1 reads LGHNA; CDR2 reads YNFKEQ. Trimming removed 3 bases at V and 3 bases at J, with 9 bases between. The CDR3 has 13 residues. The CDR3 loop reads CASSHAGFYEQYF. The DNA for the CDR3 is TGTGCCAGCAGCCACGCAGGTTTCTACGAGCAGTACTTC.

DNA of the CDR3: TGTGCCAGCAGCAACACAGGGTCGACTAGCACAGATACGCAGTATTTT. It specifies CASSNTGSTSTDTQYF. The chain uses TRBV7-9 and TRBJ2-3; D possibly corresponds to TRBD1 (6 bases). Germline lookup yields CDR1 SEHNR and CDR2 FQNEAQ (reference sequence). Trimming took 5 bases from V and 0 from J, leaving 15 bases between them. This CDR3 has 16 residues.

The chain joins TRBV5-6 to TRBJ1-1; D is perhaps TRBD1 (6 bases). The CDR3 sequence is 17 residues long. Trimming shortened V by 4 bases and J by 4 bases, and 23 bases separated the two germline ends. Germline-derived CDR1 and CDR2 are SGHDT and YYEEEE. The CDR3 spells CASSPVRGGVWGTEAFF. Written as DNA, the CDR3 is TGTGCCAGCAGCCCCGTTAGGGGGGGCGTTTGGGGCACTGAAGCTTTCTTT. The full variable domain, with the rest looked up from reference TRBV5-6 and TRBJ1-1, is DAGVTQSPTHLIKTRGQQVTLRCSPKSGHDTVSWYQQALGQGPQFIFQYYEEEERQRGNFPDRFSGHQFPNYSSELNVNALLLGDSALYLCASSPVRGGVWGTEAFFGQGTRLTVV.